One T cell receptor beta chain is described in this entry. Effector memory cells were sorted as CD45RA-CD27-, EMRA cells as CD45RA+CD27-. This sample is part of a study of naive and memory T cell subsets. The germline CDR1 and CDR2 sequences are LGHDT and YNNKEL (reference sequence). This CDR3 contains 12 residues. Deletions cut 1 base from V and 8 bases from J, with 3 bases between. An equimolar mix of two oligonucleotides served as the beta constant-region primer for TRBC1 and TRBC2. An oligonucleotide with the SP2 primer and a 12-nucleotide UMI was ligated to the cDNA 3' end. Four rounds of PCR amplified the ligated cDNA using nested alpha and beta constant-region primers plus SP2. TCRdb recomputed calls from the UMI-ligation and nested PCR reads with MiXCR, one row per CDR3 protein. The data contain some 28,000 distinct CDR3 sequences, around 11% of them singletons.

This clonotype was obtained from a human donor in good health. Sequencing input: effector memory CD4+ T cells from blood. Subset defined: effector memory, CD45RA- CD27-. The chain uses TRBV3-1 and TRBJ1-6; the D is unclear. The CDR3 region is CASSQGDSPLHF. CDR3 nucleotides: TGTGCCAGCAGCCAAGGAGATTCACCCCTCCACTTT.